This passage covers 21 T cell receptor beta chains from one sample sequenced in a study of shared clonotypes between healthy human individuals (dated by TCRdb to 2018 to 2021). The library came from the immunoSEQ multiplex PCR assay. TCRdb holds this immuneACCESS table with in-frame rearrangements only. Some clones are missing; in checked studies, unresolved V genes explain under half, and the rest has no known cause. The sample contains over a million clones, 78% of them found a single time. Of the sample, roughly 0.57% is held by the ten largest clones. The sample comprised memory CD4+ T cells from PBMCs. Interpreted using the paper, the cell subset or site label stands for: CD45RA-negative fraction. These receptor sequences come from a young man in good health. Some clones in this sample may be carry-over from other donors' samples.

The genes are TRBV6-6 and TRBJ1-3; D unclear. Germline V gene lookup returns CDR1 MNHNY and CDR2 SVGAGI (reference sequence). Trimming removed 6 bases at V and 0 bases at J, with 12 bases between. The CDR3 has 15 amino acids. DNA for the CDR3: TGTGCCAGCAGAGTCGCAGTCTTCTCTGGAAACACCATATATTTT. Residues: CASRVAVFSGNTIYF.

The chain uses TRBV11-2 and TRBJ2-1; 11 positions match TRBD2. Germline CDR1 SGHAT, CDR2 FQNNGV. The CDR3 spans 16 residues. J gave up 10 bases and V 5 bases, and 13 bases lay outside the gene matches. The CDR3 DNA is TGTGCCAGCAGCCAGTCTTCTAGCGGGAGGCCAACGGAGCAGTTCTTC. Protein: CASSQSSSGRPTEQFF.

In DNA form, the CDR3 reads TGTGCCAGCAGTCGACAGAGCATGAACACTGAAGCTTTCTTT. Protein product: CASSRQSMNTEAFF. V gene TRBV2 combines with J gene TRBJ1-1; TRBD1 is a possible D gene (5 bases). Germline loops: CDR1 SNHLY, CDR2 FYNNEI. The CDR3 spans 14 residues. Trimming removed 5 bases at V and 0 bases at J, with 10 bases between.

The chain links TRBV30 to TRBJ1-2, with D possibly being TRBD1 (5 bases). V was cut by 0 bases and J by 7 bases, with 12 bases left in between. The CDR3 extends over 13 amino acids. The germline gives CDR1 GTSNPN, CDR2 SVGIG (reference sequence). CDR3 amino acids: CAWSVRQGIGYTF. The CDR3 region has the DNA TGTGCCTGGAGTGTAAGGCAGGGCATTGGCTACACCTTC.

This sequence joins TRBV27 and TRBJ2-7; 10 bases match TRBD1. CDR3 size: 19 residues. Germline V gives CDR1 MNHEY, CDR2 SMNVEV (reference sequence). Losses at the gene ends were 0 bases for V and 1 base for J; bases not matched to a gene: 12. The CDR3 is CASSLSGTGEGWGSYEQYF. As DNA, the CDR3 is TGTGCCAGCAGTTTATCGGGGACAGGGGAGGGTTGGGGATCCTACGAGCAGTACTTC.

This clone was counted a few times. The chain employs TRBV15 and TRBJ1-1; D might be TRBD1 (5 bases). This CDR3 has 15 amino acids. V was trimmed by 0 bases and J by 3 bases, leaving 11 bases between them. From germline, CDR1 is LNHNV and CDR2 YYDKDF (reference sequence). In DNA form, the CDR3 reads TGTGCCACCAGCAGAGATCTTAAAGGGGACACTGAAGCTTTCTTT. The encoded protein is CATSRDLKGDTEAFF.

V usage is TRBV28 and J usage is TRBJ1-2; D might be TRBD1 (6 bases). CDR1 and CDR2 from the germline V gene are MDHEN and SYDVKM. Trimming shortened V by 2 bases and J by 8 bases, and 21 bases separated the two germline ends. The CDR3 loop spans 16 amino acids. The CDR3 DNA follows: TGTGCCAGCAGTTTACCCCTCAATCGGGGGGCCTTGGGCTACACCTTC. This translates into CASSLPLNRGALGYTF.

The chain is built from TRBV5-5 and TRBJ1-2; D unresolved. The V gene's germline CDR1 is SGHKS and CDR2 YYEKEE (reference sequence). The CDR3 contains 13 residues. V was cut by 3 bases and J by 4 bases, with 10 bases left in between. The CDR3 loop reads CASSSNLIYGYTF. The CDR3 bases are TGTGCCAGCAGCTCTAACCTGATCTATGGCTACACCTTC. The variable domain in full, with the rest retrieved from reference TRBV5-5 and TRBJ1-2, is DAGVTQSPTHLIKTRGQQVTLRCSPISGHKSVSWYQQVLGQGPQFIFQYYEKEERGRGNFPDRFSARQFPNYSSELNVNALLLGDSALYLCASSSNLIYGYTFGSGTRLTVV.

This clone was picked up a small number of times. This chain connects TRBV9 to TRBJ2-7; tentatively, D is TRBD2 (5 bases). Trimming pared 0 bases from V and 1 base from J, leaving 8 bases between. CDR1 is SGDLS, CDR2 YYNGEE, per germline. There are 14 residues in the CDR3. CDR3 sequence reads: CASSVVGESYEQYF. CDR3 DNA: TGTGCCAGCAGCGTAGTGGGAGAATCCTACGAGCAGTACTTC.

As to this clone: The same CDR3 arises from other DNA sequences in this sample as well. V gene TRBV5-1 combines with J gene TRBJ2-3; D might be TRBD1 (6 bases). The germline V gene encodes CDR1 SGHRS and CDR2 YFSETQ. The V and J ends lost 1 base and 3 bases respectively, with 12 bases between them. This CDR3 spans 15 amino acids. The CDR3 here is CASSLPTGTTDTQYF. In DNA form, the CDR3 reads TGCGCCAGCAGCTTGCCTACAGGGACAACAGATACGCAGTATTTT.

The chain has TRBV6-1 and TRBJ1-5; tentatively, D is TRBD1 (5 bases). V gave up 5 bases and J gave up 9 bases, with 20 bases separating them. Germline V gives CDR1 MNHNS, CDR2 SASEGT. The CDR3 runs 15 residues. DNA for the CDR3: TGTGCCAGCAGTTCTCTGGGGACGGCACCGCTGCCCCAGCATTTT. Amino acid sequence: CASSSLGTAPLPQHF.

CDR3 loop: CASSLRASGEYEQYF. The CDR3 DNA sequence: TGTGCCAGCAGCTTAAGGGCTAGCGGGGAATACGAGCAGTACTTC. This chain links TRBV11-2 with TRBJ2-7, with TRBD2 matching 9 bases. The CDR3 runs to 15 residues. Germline CDR1 reads SGHAT; CDR2 reads FQNNGV. V was pared by 2 bases and J by 4 bases, with 6 bases of the junction left unmatched.

The chain recombines TRBV5-5 with TRBJ2-5, with D hard to call. The CDR3 sequence is 14 residues long. Trimming removed 0 bases at V and 4 bases at J, with 10 bases between. The V gene's germline CDR1 is SGHKS and CDR2 YYEKEE (reference sequence). The chain's CDR3 is CASSLVVPAETQYF. CDR3 nucleotides: TGTGCCAGCAGCTTGGTGGTCCCCGCAGAGACCCAGTACTTC.

This chain connects TRBV10-3 to TRBJ2-3; 8 bases match TRBD2. V shed 4 bases and J 3 bases; nucleotides not matched to a gene: 6. The germline CDR1 and CDR2 sequences are ENHRY and SYGVKD. The CDR3 is made up of 15 amino acids. CDR3 coding DNA: TGTGCCATCAGTGCCCCGGGACTAGAGACAGATACGCAGTATTTT. Amino acids: CAISAPGLETDTQYF.

The V and J genes are TRBV25-1 and TRBJ2-7, with 7 bases fitting TRBD2. V lost 8 bases and J lost 6; bases outside the gene matches: 7. In germline, CDR1 is MGHDK, CDR2 SYGVNS. CDR3 size: 12 residues. The DNA for the CDR3 is TGTGCCAGCCGGGGAGGGTCCAGCGAGCAGTACTTC. Its translation: CASRGGSSEQYF.

This chain joins TRBV7-2 and TRBJ2-1; 9 bases line up with TRBD2. The CDR3 contains 18 residues. Looked up from germline, CDR1 is SGHTA and CDR2 is FQGNSA. Germline trimming cut 1 base from V and 6 bases from J; bases unmatched to any gene: 13. The CDR3 DNA follows: TGTGCCAGCAGCTTAGACGGAGCGGGAGGTTGGGGTACCAATGAGCAGTTCTTC. Translation: CASSLDGAGGWGTNEQFF.

This clone has more than one count but fewer than ten. DNA for the CDR3: TGTGCCAGCAGCCCGGGACGGTTGAACACTGAAGCTTTCTTT. It is translated as CASSPGRLNTEAFF. V usage is TRBV14 and J usage is TRBJ1-1; tentatively, D is TRBD1 (5 bases). V was trimmed by 4 bases and J by 0 bases, leaving 9 bases between them. The CDR3 covers 14 residues. Germline loops: CDR1 SGHDN, CDR2 FVKESK.

Worth noting for this clone: Other DNA sequences in this sample translate to the same CDR3. V and J are TRBV28 and TRBJ1-2; no clear D. The germline gives CDR1 MDHEN, CDR2 SYDVKM. This CDR3 spans 11 amino acids. The V and J ends lost 4 bases and 4 bases respectively, with 4 bases between them. The CDR3 sequence is CASSWSYGYTF. CDR3 sequence (DNA): TGTGCCAGCAGTTGGTCCTATGGCTACACCTTC.

V usage is TRBV30 and J usage is TRBJ2-6; D remains ambiguous. Germline values: CDR1 GTSNPN, CDR2 SVGIG (reference sequence). This CDR3 is built from 21 residues. The V and J ends lost 1 base and 4 bases respectively, with 29 bases between them. The CDR3 loop is CAWSDINPFAARRAGANVLTF. The CDR3 region has the DNA TGTGCCTGGAGTGACATAAATCCTTTCGCAGCCCGGCGCGCCGGGGCCAACGTCCTGACTTTC.

The chain is built from TRBV7-9 and TRBJ2-3, with 7 bases fitting TRBD1. In germline, CDR1 is SEHNR, CDR2 FQNEAQ (reference sequence). The CDR3 has 15 amino acids. Trimming at V came to 1 base and at J to 1 base, leaving 2 bases not matched to a gene. The CDR3, as DNA: TGTGCCAGCAGCTTAGACACAGGGGGCACAGATACGCAGTATTTT. Its translation is CASSLDTGGTDTQYF.

Comments on this clone: A read error is possible here, since a much larger clone lies one base away. The genes are TRBV2 and TRBJ1-1; D is uncertain. Germline values: CDR1 SNHLY, CDR2 FYNNEI. V was shortened by 3 bases and J by 1 base, with 6 bases between the two germline ends. The CDR3 has 13 amino acids. The CDR3, as DNA: TGTGCCAGCAGTGAGACGGGGAACACTGAAGCTTTCTTT. Its protein is CASSETGNTEAFF. The entire variable domain, with the rest obtained from reference TRBV2 and TRBJ1-1, is as follows: EPEVTQTPSHQVTQMGQEVILRCVPISNHLYFYWYRQILGQKVEFLVSFYNNEISEKSEIFDDQFSVERPDGSNFTLKIRSTKLEDSAMYFCASSETGNTEAFFGQGTRLTVV.